This entry lists 8 T cell receptor beta chains sequenced from one sample in a study of T cells in Graves' hyperthyroidism and ophthalmopathy. There were TCR beta CDR3 regions amplified from RNA transcripts. Initially, a first-round RT-PCR of the TCR CDR3 employed the HTBI primer set. MiXCR, applied by TCRdb to the multiplex PCR reads, yields one record per CDR3 protein. Of over 300,000 distinct CDR3 sequences detected, approximately 15% appear once; the ten largest clones hold approximately 10%. Input material: blood. Receptors originate from a woman aged 60-75 years with Graves' hyperthyroidism.

This clonotype was counted between two and nine times. The genes are TRBV10-3 and TRBJ2-2; 7 bases agree with TRBD1. Germline V gene lookup returns CDR1 ENHRY and CDR2 SYGVKD. V lost 9 bases and J lost 6; bases outside the gene matches: 7. This CDR3 is built from 13 residues. DNA of the CDR3: TGTGCCATGTCAACAGGGGACGCCGGGGAGCTGTTTTTT. Translated, it gives CAMSTGDAGELFF.

The CDR3 DNA sequence: TGTGCCAGCAGTTTAGCCCTCACAGACCTTTGGCAGCCCCAGCATTTT. Protein product: CASSLALTDLWQPQHF. The V and J genes are TRBV28 and TRBJ1-5; D unresolved. V was cut by 2 bases and J by 7 bases, with 18 bases left in between. Germline V gene sequence: CDR1 MDHEN, CDR2 SYDVKM. This CDR3 is built from 16 residues.

The gene calls are TRBV5-5 and TRBJ2-6; no definite D call. V dropped 2 bases and J dropped 7 bases, with 13 bases sitting between them. Germline CDR1 reads SGHKS; CDR2 reads YYEKEE (reference sequence). This CDR3 region has 15 residues. The CDR3, as DNA: TGTGCCAGCAGCTTCAGGTCCCTGGCAGCCAACGTCCTGACTTTC. Translation: CASSFRSLAANVLTF.

A few counts support this clonotype. The CDR3: CASSPPSGGLDEQYF. Here the CDR3 DNA reads TGTGCCAGCTCACCACCTTCAGGGGGCCTCGACGAGCAGTACTTC. The chain is built from TRBV18 and TRBJ2-7; 8 bases fit TRBD1. The germline V gene encodes CDR1 KGHSH and CDR2 LQKENI. The V gene end was trimmed by 0 bases and the J gene end by 5 bases; junction bases not matched to a gene: 6. The CDR3 is 15 residues long.

As regards this clonotype: At one end, the junction sequence differs from germline, possibly due to a read error. The chain carries TRBV6-1 and TRBJ1-5, with no clear D. This CDR3 is built from 14 residues. Germline V gene sequence: CDR1 MNHNS, CDR2 SASEGT. The CDR3, as DNA: TGTGTCAGCAGTGAATCAAATTCCAATCAGCCCCAGCATTTT. Amino acid sequence: CVSSESNSNQPQHF.

There are many counts of this clonotype. The genes are TRBV6-5 and TRBJ1-2; 7 bases are shared with TRBD1. CDR1 is MNHEY and CDR2 is SVGAGI in the germline V gene. The CDR3 consists of 15 residues. V gave up 2 bases and J gave up 6 bases; unmatched junction bases: 9. The CDR3 sequence is CASSYIGGGENGYTF. CDR3 in DNA: TGTGCCAGCAGTTACATTGGAGGGGGCGAGAATGGCTACACCTTC.

This clonotype showed up many times. The V call is TRBV7-9, the J call TRBJ2-7; D may match TRBD1 or TRBD2 (5 bases each). V shed 3 bases and J shed 1 base, with 7 bases lying between them. This CDR3 is built from 13 residues. CDR1 is SEHNR, CDR2 FQNEAQ, per germline (reference sequence). CDR3 coding DNA: TGTGCCAGCAGCTTGGGACGGTCCTACGAGCAGTACTTC. Its protein product is CASSLGRSYEQYF.

In this sample, this clonotype turned up a few times. DNA for the CDR3: TGTGCCAGCAGCTTTGGACGTTCCTCCTACGAGCAGTACTTC. Encoded protein: CASSFGRSSYEQYF. The chain has TRBV7-8 and TRBJ2-7, with D hard to call. V lost 3 bases and J 0 bases, leaving 9 bases between the germline ends. This CDR3 comprises 14 residues. Germline V gene sequence: CDR1 SGHVS, CDR2 FQNEAQ.